These 8 T cell receptor beta chains were sequenced from one sample in a study of T-cell reconstitution after alpha-beta-depleted transplantation in children. Unique molecular identifiers tagged the TCRbeta library. TCRdb reprocessed the PCR reads with MiXCR, giving one entry per CDR3 protein. The sample carries some 450,000 distinct CDR3 sequences, around two fifths recorded once. Material: PBMCs, obtained before TCRalphabeta/CD19-depleted stem cell transplant. The receptors were sampled from a girl aged 2-10 years with aplastic anemia, due to receive a stem cell transplant.

The V call is TRBV18, the J call TRBJ2-3; possibly TRBD1 for D (6 bases). The CDR3 length is 15 residues. Trimming removed 4 bases from V and 3 bases from J, with 14 bases in between. Germline values: CDR1 KGHSH, CDR2 LQKENI. Written as DNA, the CDR3 is TGTGCCAGCTCACAGCAGGGGTTACCAACAGATACGCAGTATTTT. Its translation is CASSQQGLPTDTQYF. Full variable domain (remainder filled in from reference TRBV18 and TRBJ2-3): NAGVMQNPRHLVRRRGQEARLRCSPMKGHSHVYWYRQLPEEGLKFMVYLQKENIIDESGMPKERFSAEFPKEGPSILRIQQVVRGDSAAYFCASSQQGLPTDTQYFGPGTRLTVL.

This chain links TRBV6-5 with TRBJ2-1; TRBD2 agrees at 8 bases. Per the germline V gene, CDR1 is MNHEY and CDR2 is SVGAGI. The CDR3 contains 15 residues. Trimming cost V 4 bases and J 2 bases; bases outside gene matches: 4. The CDR3 is CASSSTSGTYNEQFF. CDR3 DNA sequence: TGTGCCAGCAGTTCCACTAGCGGCACCTACAATGAGCAGTTCTTC.

The chain uses TRBV5-1 and TRBJ2-5, with 8 nucleotides matching TRBD1. V trimming: 4 bases; J trimming: 6 bases; junction bases outside the gene matches: 11. The V gene's germline CDR1 is SGHRS and CDR2 YFSETQ. The CDR3 runs to 15 residues. CDR3 sequence: CASSNRQGRVKTQYF. The CDR3 bases are TGCGCCAGCAGCAACCGACAGGGGCGAGTGAAGACCCAGTACTTC.

In the case of this clonotype: At one of its ends the junction is not consistent with the germline gene, which may arise from a read error. This sequence joins TRBV20-1 and TRBJ1-1, with 10 bases fitting TRBD1. The germline V gene encodes CDR1 DFQATT and CDR2 SNEGSKA (reference sequence). The length of the CDR3 is 13 residues. The CDR3 DNA sequence: TGTAGCATGGTCCGGGACAGGGGCCCTGAAGCTTTCTTT. Amino acids: CSMVRDRGPEAFF.

This clonotype was seen at least ten times. The chain has TRBV27 and TRBJ2-1, with D perhaps matching TRBD2 (6 bases). CDR1 MNHEY and CDR2 SMNVEV come from the germline V gene (reference sequence). The CDR3 is 12 residues long. The germline V and J ends were trimmed by 3 bases and 9 bases, with 9 bases remaining between them. The CDR3 reads CASSLDGGEQFF. The CDR3 DNA reads as TGTGCCAGCAGTTTGGACGGGGGTGAGCAGTTCTTC.

J is TRBJ2-1 and V is TRBV18, with 10 bases identical to TRBD1. The J segment lost 10 bases and the V segment lost 1 base, leaving 4 bases of the junction unmatched. The CDR3 extends over 14 amino acids. CDR1 KGHSH and CDR2 LQKENI come from the germline V gene. In DNA form, the CDR3 reads TGTGCCAGCTCACCACAGGGACAGGGGATAGAGCAGTTCTTC. This gives the protein CASSPQGQGIEQFF.

This clonotype was detected many times. The J gene is TRBJ2-2, the V gene TRBV10-2, with TRBD2 matching over 7 bases. This CDR3 is built from 17 residues. Germline V gives CDR1 WSHSY, CDR2 SAAADI. J gave up 1 base and V 8 bases, and 13 bases lay outside the gene matches. The CDR3, as DNA: TGCGCCAGCCTGTTAGGACTAGTTAGTGGGAACACCGGGGAGCTGTTTTTT. Amino acid sequence: CASLLGLVSGNTGELFF.

This clonotype was counted a single time. CDR3 DNA: TGTGCCAGCAGTTTCATGGGGACCGGAGGCTATGGCTACACCTTC. As protein: CASSFMGTGGYGYTF. The chain has TRBV28 and TRBJ1-2, with D maybe TRBD1 (5 bases). V was clipped by 3 bases and J by 4 bases, with 15 bases between them. Germline values: CDR1 MDHEN, CDR2 SYDVKM. The CDR3 loop spans 15 amino acids.